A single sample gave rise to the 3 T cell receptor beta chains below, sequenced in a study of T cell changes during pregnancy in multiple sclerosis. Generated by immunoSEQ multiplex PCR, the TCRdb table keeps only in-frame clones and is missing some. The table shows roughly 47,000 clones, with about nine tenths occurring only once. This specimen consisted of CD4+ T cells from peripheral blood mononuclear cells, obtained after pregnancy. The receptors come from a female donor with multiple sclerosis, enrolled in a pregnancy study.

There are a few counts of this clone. The CDR3 loop is CAWSVQGDSEQFF. The CDR3 DNA follows: TGTGCCTGGAGTGTACAGGGGGATAGTGAGCAGTTCTTC. This chain uses TRBV30 with TRBJ2-1; 8 bases are a match to TRBD1. V shed 0 bases, J shed 9 bases, and the junction held 4 bases outside the gene matches. The CDR3 is made up of 13 amino acids. Germline CDR1 reads GTSNPN; CDR2 reads SVGIG (reference sequence).

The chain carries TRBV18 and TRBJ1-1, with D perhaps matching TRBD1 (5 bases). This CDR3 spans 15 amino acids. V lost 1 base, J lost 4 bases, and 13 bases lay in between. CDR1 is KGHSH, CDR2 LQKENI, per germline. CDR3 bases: TGTGCCAGCTCACCACGAAAGGACGGGGGCACTGAAGCTTTCTTT. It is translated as CASSPRKDGGTEAFF.

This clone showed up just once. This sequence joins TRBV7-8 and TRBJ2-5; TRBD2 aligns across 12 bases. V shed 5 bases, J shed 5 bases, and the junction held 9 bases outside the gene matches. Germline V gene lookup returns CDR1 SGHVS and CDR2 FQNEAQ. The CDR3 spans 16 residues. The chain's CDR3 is CASSGGLAGGDETQYF. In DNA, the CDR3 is TGTGCCAGCAGCGGGGGACTAGCGGGTGGCGACGAGACCCAGTACTTC.